Following are 30 T cell receptor beta chains from one sample sequenced in a study of CXCR3-negative and CXCR3-positive naive CD8 T cells. The study made its TRB cDNA libraries by 5' RACE, adding UMI labels. TCRdb reanalyzed the 5' RACE reads and collapses them to one entry per CDR3 protein, without DNA. The sample table sets out about 5,500 distinct CDR3 sequences. The sequencing sample was made of naive CXCR3- CD8+ T cells from blood. The subset is: CD45RO-CCR7+CD27+CD95- naive CD8+ T cells lacking CXCR3 (TNR3-). The receptors were gathered from a human donor in good health. Some clones in this sample may be carry-over from other donors' samples.

V is TRBV29-1 and J is TRBJ2-1; TCRdb's D call of TRBD2 is untestable without DNA. The CDR3 consists of 13 residues. Germline lookup yields CDR1 SQVTM and CDR2 ANQGSEA. The CDR3 loop is CSVDERANNEQFF.

The chain couples TRBV7-9 to TRBJ1-1. The CDR3 has 13 residues. Germline V gives CDR1 SEHNR, CDR2 FQNEAQ (reference sequence). CDR3 residues: CASSLSLNTEAFF. Drawing the rest from reference TRBV7-9 and TRBJ1-1, the complete variable domain is DTGVSQNPRHKITKRGQNVTFRCDPISEHNRLYWYRQTLGQGPEFLTYFQNEAQLEKSRLLSDRFSAERPKGSFSTLEIQRTEQGDSAMYLCASSLSLNTEAFFGQGTRLTVV.

Measured by frequency, this clonotype is medium-sized. This chain connects TRBV7-9 to TRBJ2-1; TCRdb lists TRBD1, though no DNA is available to test this call. The germline CDR1 and CDR2 sequences are SEHNR and FQNEAQ (reference sequence). This CDR3 contains 12 residues. CDR3 loop: CASSPGHNEQFF.

This sequence joins TRBV4-1 and TRBJ1-1; as DNA is missing, the TRBD1 call by TCRdb cannot be tested. Germline lookup yields CDR1 MGHRA and CDR2 YSYEKL. This CDR3 is 17 amino acids long. CDR3 protein: CASSLRDRGLENTEAFF.

This clonotype shows up as medium-sized by frequency. The rearrangement uses TRBV20-1 and TRBJ2-3; TCRdb's D call, TRBD1, is unchecked because there is no DNA. This CDR3 region has 13 residues. Germline CDR1 DFQATT, CDR2 SNEGSKA (reference sequence). Here the CDR3 reads CSARRGGMDTQYF.

This clonotype is classed as medium-sized by frequency. J is TRBJ2-2 and V is TRBV7-8. The CDR3 extends over 15 amino acids. CDR1 is SGHVS and CDR2 is FQNEAQ in the germline V gene. The CDR3 here is CASSLWTENTGELFF.

The V call is TRBV12-3 or TRBV12-4, the J call TRBJ2-5; TCRdb returns TRBD2, unconfirmable since there is no DNA. The CDR3 is made up of 16 amino acids. CDR3 in amino acids: CASSVDGTSGQETQYF.

The rearrangement uses TRBV19 and TRBJ2-6. Germline CDR1 reads LNHDA; CDR2 reads SQIVND (reference sequence). The CDR3 is 15 amino acids. The CDR3 protein is CASITTSGGANVLTF.

The chain joins TRBV29-1 to TRBJ1-1. Germline V gene sequence: CDR1 SQVTM, CDR2 ANQGSEA. CDR3 length: 12 residues. CDR3 sequence: CSVQFMNTEAFF.

The chain couples TRBV29-1 to TRBJ1-1; TCRdb picks TRBD1, but there is no DNA to check that call. CDR1 is SQVTM, CDR2 ANQGSEA, per germline. This CDR3 has 13 residues. CDR3 in amino acids: CSVLATENTEAFF.

The chain carries TRBV29-1 and TRBJ1-1; TCRdb indicates TRBD1, and absent DNA this call remains unverified. Germline-derived CDR1 and CDR2 are SQVTM and ANQGSEA. The CDR3 covers 12 residues. The CDR3 here is CSVETGLPEAFF.

This clonotype registers medium-sized by frequency. This chain connects TRBV7-9 to TRBJ1-2; lacking DNA, the TRBD1 call made by TCRdb goes unchecked. Per germline, CDR1 SEHNR and CDR2 FQNEAQ (reference sequence). This CDR3 comprises 14 residues. The CDR3 loop is CASTLGGRLYGYTF.

V usage is TRBV27 and J usage is TRBJ2-1; TCRdb calls TRBD1, which cannot be checked without DNA. CDR1 MNHEY and CDR2 SMNVEV come from the germline V gene (reference sequence). The CDR3 runs 14 residues. CDR3 sequence: CASRLPGQNNEQFF.

V is TRBV11-3 and J is TRBJ2-7; TCRdb's assignment of TRBD2 cannot be checked, as there is no DNA. From germline, CDR1 is SGHNT and CDR2 YENEEA. The CDR3 contains 14 residues. CDR3: CASSSRDGPYEQYF.

The V gene is TRBV6-6, the J gene TRBJ2-7; there is no DNA to check the TCRdb D call of TRBD1. Germline CDR1 is MNHNY and CDR2 is SVGAGI (reference sequence). The CDR3 loop spans 12 amino acids. The CDR3 here is CTSSGTGSEQYF.

This clonotype is classed as medium-sized by frequency. The V call is TRBV4-3, the J call TRBJ2-7. CDR3 size: 15 residues. Germline-derived CDR1 and CDR2 are LGHNA and YSLEER. The CDR3 sequence: CASSQDRVGPYEQYF.

The chain is built from TRBV6-5 and TRBJ1-2; TCRdb's D call of TRBD1 is untestable without DNA. CDR1 and CDR2 (germline): MNHEY, SVGAGI. The CDR3 length is 16 residues. The CDR3 protein is CASSYSGAGTNYGYTF.

The rearrangement uses TRBV20-1 and TRBJ1-1; TCRdb's D call, TRBD1, is unchecked because there is no DNA. CDR1 is DFQATT and CDR2 is SNEGSKA in the germline V gene (reference sequence). This CDR3 comprises 14 residues. CDR3 amino acids: CSAHGNRVDTEAFF.

This sequence joins TRBV5-1 and TRBJ2-1; without DNA, the TCRdb call of TRBD2 cannot be checked. Germline V CDR1 and CDR2: SGHRS, YFSETQ. CDR3 length: 19 residues. CDR3 residues: CASSPATSGRPGIYNEQFF.

This clonotype shows up as medium-sized by frequency. The chain carries TRBV5-1 and TRBJ2-2; TCRdb's assignment of TRBD2 cannot be checked, as there is no DNA. The length of the CDR3 is 15 residues. The germline V gene encodes CDR1 SGHRS and CDR2 YFSETQ. CDR3 sequence reads: CASSYRDSNTGELFF.

The rearrangement joins TRBV4-3 to TRBJ2-7; TCRdb proposes TRBD1, but this gene call is untestable without DNA. The CDR3 runs to 15 residues. CDR1 and CDR2 (germline): LGHNA, YSLEER. The CDR3 region is CASSQDWDPYVEQYF.

The chain joins TRBV10-3 to TRBJ2-1; absent DNA, TCRdb's TRBD2 call cannot be checked. This CDR3 comprises 13 residues. Germline-derived CDR1 and CDR2 are ENHRY and SYGVKD. The CDR3 sequence: CAISGRARDEQFF.

This clonotype counts as medium-sized by frequency. The V and J genes are TRBV4-2 and TRBJ1-5. CDR1 is LGHNA and CDR2 is YNFKEQ in the germline V gene. The CDR3 runs to 16 residues. Here the CDR3 reads CASSQDEGSSNQPQHF.

The chain couples TRBV15 to TRBJ2-1; TCRdb reports TRBD2, a call that lacks DNA to check it against. This CDR3 region has 15 residues. Germline assignment: CDR1 LNHNV and CDR2 YYDKDF (reference sequence). CDR3 in amino acids: CATSRDLGSLHEQFF.

This clonotype ranks as medium-sized in terms of frequency. The chain joins TRBV5-1 to TRBJ1-1. This CDR3 has 14 residues. The germline CDR1 and CDR2 sequences are SGHRS and YFSETQ. The CDR3 here is CASSPRAVNTEAFF.

This clonotype is medium-sized by frequency. The chain is built from TRBV7-8 and TRBJ2-3; TCRdb designates TRBD2, a call that cannot be tested without DNA. The CDR3 has 19 residues. From germline, CDR1 is SGHVS and CDR2 FQNEAQ. The CDR3 loop reads CASSSALSYSGSITDTQYF.

The chain carries TRBV7-6 and TRBJ1-5; there is no DNA to check the TCRdb D call of TRBD1. This CDR3 has 15 residues. Germline CDR1 is SGHVS and CDR2 is FNYEAQ. The CDR3 protein is CASSPQGAVNQPQHF.

Its frequency marks this clonotype as medium-sized. The chain couples TRBV7-2 to TRBJ2-3; TCRdb's D call, TRBD2, is unchecked because there is no DNA. The germline CDR1 and CDR2 sequences are SGHTA and FQGNSA. This CDR3 spans 16 amino acids. This CDR3 is CASSAGLAGFLDTQYF.

By frequency, this clonotype registers medium-sized (0.01 to 0.1%). This chain links TRBV27 with TRBJ2-7; the D call of TRBD1 rests on TCRdb alone, since no DNA is present to check it. Germline V CDR1 and CDR2: MNHEY, SMNVEV (reference sequence). The CDR3 is 14 residues long. CDR3 protein: CASSPRTASYEQYF.

The V and J genes are TRBV20-1 and TRBJ2-7; TCRdb names TRBD1, which stays unverified in the absence of DNA. The germline gives CDR1 DFQATT, CDR2 SNEGSKA (reference sequence). The CDR3 loop spans 14 amino acids. CDR3 sequence reads: CSAFGQGVSYEQYF.